Presented here are 9 T cell receptor beta chains from one specimen sequenced in a study of spatial heterogeneity in lung cancer. TCRdb re-derived calls from the 5' RACE reads in MiXCR, one entry per CDR3 protein. The table shows about 13,000 distinct CDR3 sequences, with 5% to 5.5% occurring only once. As for time point: sample taken at primary tumor resection. No cell sorting; template was whole RNA from tumor, lung tissue or PBMC. The starting material was lung tumor tissue, obtained at surgery. The receptors were sampled from a human donor with early-stage non-small cell lung cancer.

This clonotype appeared many times. With the library built for alpha chains, this beta chain is off target and its frequency is not meaningful. The rearrangement links TRBV5-1 to TRBJ1-1; D ambiguous. V dropped 2 bases and J dropped 3 bases, with 11 bases sitting between them. The CDR3 runs to 14 residues. The germline V gene encodes CDR1 SGHRS and CDR2 YFSETQ. CDR3 bases: TGCGCCAGCAGCTTTGACCCACTCGACACTGAAGCTTTCTTT. Its protein is CASSFDPLDTEAFF.

As concerns this clonotype: Within a library made for alpha chains, this beta chain is off target, and its count is uninformative. V and J are TRBV12-3 or TRBV12-4 and TRBJ2-5, with a possible D match to TRBD2 (6 bases). The CDR3 loop spans 15 amino acids. V was shortened by 3 bases and J by 2 bases, with 13 bases between the two germline ends. In DNA, the CDR3 is TGTGCCAGCAGTTTTCTTGCGGGGCCACAAGAGACCCAGTACTTC. Its protein is CASSFLAGPQETQYF.

This clonotype was counted at least ten times. The library was designed around alpha chains, so this beta chain is a stray read whose abundance carries little weight. V gene TRBV25-1 combines with J gene TRBJ2-2; D gene unclear. Trimming cost V 5 bases and J 4 bases, with 17 bases left between them. Germline CDR1 and CDR2: MGHDK and SYGVNS. CDR3 length: 16 residues. CDR3 coding DNA: TGTGCCAGCAGTCGCCCGGTGAATTTAGGCACCGGGGAGCTGTTTTTT. It encodes CASSRPVNLGTGELFF.

This clonotype appeared many times. The size of this beta chain means little, since it is a stray read in a library made for alpha chains. This chain connects TRBV7-2 to TRBJ2-1; 7 nucleotides align to TRBD1. This CDR3 is built from 19 residues. Germline assignment: CDR1 SGHTA and CDR2 FQGNSA. Trimming took 2 bases from V and 5 from J; bases not matched to a gene: 18. The CDR3 here is CASSLRAGGGATLNNEQFF. CDR3 nucleotide sequence: TGTGCCAGCAGCTTACGGGCAGGGGGTGGAGCAACCCTAAACAATGAGCAGTTCTTC.

Concerning this clonotype itself: Found in a library prepared for alpha chains, this beta chain is an off-target read, and its abundance has little meaning. The J gene is TRBJ1-6, the V gene TRBV6-2 or TRBV6-3, with D possibly TRBD1 on 5 matching bases. V was pared by 2 bases and J by 3 bases, with 8 bases between. The germline V gene encodes CDR1 MNHEY and CDR2 SVGEGT. The CDR3 runs 15 residues. The CDR3 DNA is TGTGCCAGCAGTTACGGGGGTTTCTATAATTCACCCCTCCACTTT. It is translated as CASSYGGFYNSPLHF.

This clonotype was recorded many times. This beta chain slipped into a library made for alpha chains as a stray read, so its size is not meaningful. The chain carries TRBV3-1 and TRBJ2-2; tentative D call: TRBD2 (5 bases). Trimming took off 4 bases at V and 7 bases at J, with 13 bases between the two ends. This CDR3 has 14 amino acids. Germline CDR1 is LGHDT and CDR2 is YNNKEL (reference sequence). CDR3 amino acids: CASSRSEGSGELFF. Written as DNA, the CDR3 is TGTGCCAGCAGCCGCTCTGAGGGAAGCGGGGAGCTGTTTTTT.

Judged by abundance, this clonotype is large. This beta chain is off target for a library built for alpha chains, so its abundance means little. The chain has TRBV7-6 and TRBJ2-5, with 10 bases aligning to TRBD2. In germline, CDR1 is SGHVS, CDR2 FNYEAQ. J was trimmed by 4 bases and V by 8 bases; bases with no gene match: 22. This CDR3 comprises 19 residues. Here the CDR3 reads CASFHPGPSGGAGPETQYF. CDR3 DNA sequence: TGTGCCAGCTTCCACCCTGGTCCTAGCGGGGGCGCTGGCCCAGAGACCCAGTACTTC.

This clonotype was counted many times. A library made for alpha chains picked up this beta chain off target, so its size means little. The rearrangement uses TRBV20-1 and TRBJ1-5; no firm D call. The V gene's germline CDR1 is DFQATT and CDR2 SNEGSKA (reference sequence). The CDR3 has 13 amino acids. V lost 5 bases to trimming and J lost 2 bases, with 10 bases between them. The CDR3 protein is CSAQLTGNQPQHF. CDR3 bases: TGCAGTGCTCAACTCACAGGCAATCAGCCCCAGCATTTT.

This clonotype was seen only a few times. Since it is a stray read in a library aimed at alpha chains, this beta chain has a size that is not meaningful. The gene calls are TRBV7-8 and TRBJ2-7, with D hard to call. This CDR3 region has 12 residues. From germline, CDR1 is SGHVS and CDR2 FQNEAQ. Trimming removed 3 bases at V and 5 bases at J, with 8 bases between. The CDR3 DNA reads TGTGCCAGCAGCTTTCCCGGCAACGAGCAGTACTTC. Its protein product is CASSFPGNEQYF.